The table lists the clone carrying this T cell receptor (beta chain) with a count of one. Its matching antigen is unknown. This sample was included in a study of shared clonotypes between healthy human individuals. On the study more broadly: The plates for each donor numbered three CD4 naive, three CD4 memory, two CD8 naive and one CD8 memory. General study results and limits: On the whole, naive subsets had larger estimated richness than memory subsets had.

Per the authors' pipeline: Filtering differed, since immunoSEQ gave only junction sequences and no quality scores. This table comes from immunoSEQ multiplex PCR, and its TCRdb copy is limited to in-frame clones, with some not included. The V and J calls and the clone size are those of that table, but D and trimming were determined from the DNA. The data contain about 2 million clones, over 85% of them seen just once; the ten biggest clones take up approximately 1.2%. Naivety among CD8 cells was defined by CD45RO negativity and positive CCR7 selection, thereby excluding terminally differentiated effector memory CD45RA+ cells. Sequencing input: naive CD8+ T cells sorted from blood. The receptor's source is a young man in good health.

In DNA, the CDR3 is TGTGCCAGCAGTTACTCCTCTAGAAACAATGAGTACTTC. As protein: CASSYSSRNNEYF. The rearrangement joins TRBV6-5 to TRBJ2-7; D uncertain. CDR3 length: 13 amino acids. Germline V gene lookup returns CDR1 MNHEY and CDR2 SVGAGI. Trimming removed 0 bases from V and 11 bases from J, with 14 bases in between.